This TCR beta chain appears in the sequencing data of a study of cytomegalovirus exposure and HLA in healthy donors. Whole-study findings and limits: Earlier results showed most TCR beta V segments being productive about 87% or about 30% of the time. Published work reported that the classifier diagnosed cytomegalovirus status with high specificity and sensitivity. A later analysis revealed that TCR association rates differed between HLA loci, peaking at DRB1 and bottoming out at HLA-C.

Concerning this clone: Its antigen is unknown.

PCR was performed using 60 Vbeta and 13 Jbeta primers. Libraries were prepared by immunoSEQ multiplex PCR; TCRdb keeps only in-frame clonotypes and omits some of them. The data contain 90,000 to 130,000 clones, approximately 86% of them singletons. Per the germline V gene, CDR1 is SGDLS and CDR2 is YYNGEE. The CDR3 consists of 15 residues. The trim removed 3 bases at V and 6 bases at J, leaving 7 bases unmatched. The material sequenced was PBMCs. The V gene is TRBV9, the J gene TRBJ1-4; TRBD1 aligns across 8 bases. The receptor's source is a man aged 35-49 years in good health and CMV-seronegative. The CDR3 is CASSGPDRGDEKLFF. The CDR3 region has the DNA TGTGCCAGCAGCGGCCCAGACAGGGGAGATGAAAAACTGTTTTTT.